This TCR beta chain was identified in a study of CD8+ T cells in alopecia areata. General study findings and limits: Sequencing of scalp samples also includes resident alphabeta T cells from normal skin.

The CDR3 is made up of 14 amino acids. The germline CDR1 and CDR2 sequences are MGHRA and YSYEKL. Trimming took 5 bases from V and 2 from J; bases not matched to a gene: 4. As for this clone: No antigen is known for it.

As to treatment: oral pan-JAK inhibitor, 5-10 mg twice daily. Extraction and reverse transcription of RNA yielded cDNA as the sequencing template. Measured with immunoSEQ multiplex PCR; TCRdb has only the in-frame clones, and not every one. The data contain approximately 280,000 clones, 55% to 70% of them singletons. The sequenced sample was CD4+ T cells sorted from blood, obtained at week 24, from a patient treated with tofacitinib. The receptor's source is a human donor with alopecia areata. The rearrangement links TRBV4-1 to TRBJ1-2, with TRBD1 identical over 8 bases. The chain's CDR3 is CASSKDRDNYGYTF. CDR3 DNA sequence: TGCGCCAGCAGCAAGGACAGGGACAACTATGGCTACACCTTC.